This TCR beta chain was sequenced in a study of cytomegalovirus exposure and HLA in healthy donors. General study points: When analyzed later, the rates of TCR association showed variation by HLA locus, with DRB1 the most and HLA-C the fewest. Analyses of presence/absence relied on an assumption of roughly uniform sequencing depth across donors.

Concerning this clone itself: Its antigen is not known.

A multiplex PCR was run with 60 Vbeta primers and 13 Jbeta primers. Sequencing was performed with immunoSEQ multiplex PCR; in TCRdb, only in-frame clones are kept and a portion is missing. Among some 150,000 clones, about 10% were seen once, and the ten largest hold 6.5% to 9%. The CDR3 covers 14 residues. CDR1 and CDR2 (germline): SGHVS, FNYEAQ. V was cut by 5 bases and J by 4 bases, with 15 bases left in between. Healthy people donating bone marrow made up the donors. This chain uses TRBV7-6 with TRBJ2-7; possibly TRBD1 for D (6 bases). This TCR came from a woman in her forties in good health and CMV-seropositive. Sequences were obtained from PBMCs. This CDR3 is CASSPHGTQYEQYF. The CDR3 coding sequence is TGTGCCAGCAGCCCCCACGGGACACAATACGAGCAGTACTTC.